This T cell receptor (beta chain) was recorded in a study of blood T cell repertoires in COVID-19. Study at large: COVID-19 samples from acute and convalescent phases originated in the United States, Italy and Spain. From T cells, B-cell-depleted T cells, or PBMCs came the material, which was cDNA or gDNA.

The CDR3 extends over 15 amino acids. Trimming took 0 bases from V and 0 from J, leaving 10 bases between them. Germline CDR1 SGDLS, CDR2 YYNGEE. Authors' methods: Reference gene primer amplification gave estimated nucleated cell counts. The repertoire was sequenced with immunoSEQ multiplex PCR; TCRdb's copy has only in-frame clones and lacks some. V, J and clone size derive from that table, while D and trimming were established from the DNA sequence. The repertoire has nearly 35,000 clones, around 85% of them found once; the top ten carry around 13%. Sequencing was performed on peripheral blood. This receptor was identified in a human donor with acute or convalescent COVID-19. The donor label of this sample is uncertain. The rearrangement links TRBV9 to TRBJ2-7, with D maybe TRBD1 (5 bases). CDR3 in amino acids: CASSVGADSSYEQYF. The DNA for the CDR3 is TGTGCCAGCAGCGTAGGGGCAGACAGCTCCTACGAGCAGTACTTC.